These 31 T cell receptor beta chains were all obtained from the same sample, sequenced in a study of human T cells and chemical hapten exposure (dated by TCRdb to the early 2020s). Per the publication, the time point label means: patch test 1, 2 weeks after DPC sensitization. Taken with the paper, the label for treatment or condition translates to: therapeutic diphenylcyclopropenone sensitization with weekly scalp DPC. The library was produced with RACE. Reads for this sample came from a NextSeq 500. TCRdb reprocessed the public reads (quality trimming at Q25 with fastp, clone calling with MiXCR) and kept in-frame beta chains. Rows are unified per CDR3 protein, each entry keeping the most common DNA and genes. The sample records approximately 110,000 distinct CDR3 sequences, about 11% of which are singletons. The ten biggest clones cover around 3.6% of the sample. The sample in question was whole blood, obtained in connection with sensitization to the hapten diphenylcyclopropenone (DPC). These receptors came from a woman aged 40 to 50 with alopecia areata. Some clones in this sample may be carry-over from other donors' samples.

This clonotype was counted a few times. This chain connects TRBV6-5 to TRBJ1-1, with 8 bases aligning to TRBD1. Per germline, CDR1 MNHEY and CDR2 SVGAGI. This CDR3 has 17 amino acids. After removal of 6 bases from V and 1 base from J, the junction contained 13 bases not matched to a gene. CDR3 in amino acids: CASSAAARGLGNTEAFF. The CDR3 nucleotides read TGTGCCAGCAGCGCCGCTGCCAGGGGGCTGGGGAACACTGAAGCTTTCTTT.

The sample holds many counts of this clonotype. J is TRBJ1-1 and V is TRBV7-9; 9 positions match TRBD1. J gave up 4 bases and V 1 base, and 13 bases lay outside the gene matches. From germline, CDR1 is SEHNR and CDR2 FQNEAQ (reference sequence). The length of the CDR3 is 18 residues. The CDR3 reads CASSLDGQGLSVGTEAFF. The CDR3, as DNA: TGTGCCAGCAGCTTAGACGGACAGGGGTTGTCCGTTGGCACTGAAGCTTTCTTT.

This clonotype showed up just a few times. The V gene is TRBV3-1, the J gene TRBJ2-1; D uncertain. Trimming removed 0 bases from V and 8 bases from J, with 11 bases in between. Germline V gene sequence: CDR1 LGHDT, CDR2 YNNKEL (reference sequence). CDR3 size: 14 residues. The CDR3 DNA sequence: TGTGCCAGCAGCCAAGAGGGTAGCAACGATGAGCAGTTCTTC. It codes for CASSQEGSNDEQFF.

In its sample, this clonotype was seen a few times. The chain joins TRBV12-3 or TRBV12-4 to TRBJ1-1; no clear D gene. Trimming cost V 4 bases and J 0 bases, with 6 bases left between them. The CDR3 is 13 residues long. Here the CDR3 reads CASSSQLNTEAFF. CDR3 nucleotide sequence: TGTGCCAGCAGTTCTCAGCTGAACACTGAAGCTTTCTTT.

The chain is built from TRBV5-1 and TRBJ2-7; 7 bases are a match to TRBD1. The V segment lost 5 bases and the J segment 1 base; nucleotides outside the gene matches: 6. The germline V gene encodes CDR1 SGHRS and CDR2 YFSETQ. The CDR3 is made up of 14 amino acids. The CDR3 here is CASSGTESSYEQYF. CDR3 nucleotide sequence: TGCGCCAGCAGTGGGACAGAGTCATCCTACGAGCAGTACTTC.

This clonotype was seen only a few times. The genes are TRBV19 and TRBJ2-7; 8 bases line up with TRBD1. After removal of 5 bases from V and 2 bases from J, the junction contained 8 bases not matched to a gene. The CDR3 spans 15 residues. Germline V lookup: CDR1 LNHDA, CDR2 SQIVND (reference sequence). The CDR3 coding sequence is TGTGCCAGTAGTGGGAGGACAGGGTCTACCTACGAGCAGTACTTC. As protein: CASSGRTGSTYEQYF.

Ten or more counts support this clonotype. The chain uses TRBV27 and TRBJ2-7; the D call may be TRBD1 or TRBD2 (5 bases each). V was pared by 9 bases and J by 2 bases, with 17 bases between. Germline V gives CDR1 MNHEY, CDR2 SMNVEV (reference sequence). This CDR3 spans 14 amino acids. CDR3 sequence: CARSPGAAPYEQYF. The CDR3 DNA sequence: TGTGCCAGGTCCCCCGGGGCTGCGCCCTACGAGCAGTACTTC.

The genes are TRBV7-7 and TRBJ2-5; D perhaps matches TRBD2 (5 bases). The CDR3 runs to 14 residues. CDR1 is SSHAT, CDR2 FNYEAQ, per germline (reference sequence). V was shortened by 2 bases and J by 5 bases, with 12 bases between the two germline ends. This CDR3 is CASSLHSGGETQYF. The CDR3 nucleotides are TGTGCCAGCAGCTTACATTCGGGCGGGGAGACCCAGTACTTC.

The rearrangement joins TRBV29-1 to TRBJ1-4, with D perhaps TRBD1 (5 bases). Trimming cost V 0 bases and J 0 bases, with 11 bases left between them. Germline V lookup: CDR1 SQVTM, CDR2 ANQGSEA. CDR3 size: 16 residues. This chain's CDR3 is CSVEDGWGATNEKLFF. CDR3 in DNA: TGCAGCGTTGAAGATGGTTGGGGGGCAACTAATGAAAAACTGTTTTTT.

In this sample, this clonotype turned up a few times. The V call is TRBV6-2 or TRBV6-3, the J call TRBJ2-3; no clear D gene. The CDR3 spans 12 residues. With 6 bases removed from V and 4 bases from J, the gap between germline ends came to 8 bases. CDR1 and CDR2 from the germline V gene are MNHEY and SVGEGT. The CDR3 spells CASSRSPDTQYF. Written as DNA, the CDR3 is TGTGCCAGCAGCCGCAGCCCAGATACGCAGTATTTT.

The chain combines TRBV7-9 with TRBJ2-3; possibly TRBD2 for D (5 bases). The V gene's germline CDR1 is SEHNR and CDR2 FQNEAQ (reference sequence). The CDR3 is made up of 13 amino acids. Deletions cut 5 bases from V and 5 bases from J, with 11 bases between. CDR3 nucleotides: TGTGCCAGCAGCCCCGAGGCGGGAGATACGCAGTATTTT. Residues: CASSPEAGDTQYF. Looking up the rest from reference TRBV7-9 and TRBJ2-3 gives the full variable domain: DTGVSQNPRHKITKRGQNVTFRCDPISEHNRLYWYRQTLGQGPEFLTYFQNEAQLEKSRLLSDRFSAERPKGSFSTLEIQRTEQGDSAMYLCASSPEAGDTQYFGPGTRLTVL.

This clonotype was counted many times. This chain's CDR3 is CASTPGTSVGAQYF. The CDR3 region has the DNA TGTGCCAGCACCCCGGGGACATCCGTCGGGGCCCAGTACTTC. This sequence joins TRBV12-3 or TRBV12-4 and TRBJ2-5; D is perhaps TRBD1 (6 bases). Trimming cost V 7 bases and J 9 bases, with 21 bases left between them. This CDR3 comprises 14 residues.

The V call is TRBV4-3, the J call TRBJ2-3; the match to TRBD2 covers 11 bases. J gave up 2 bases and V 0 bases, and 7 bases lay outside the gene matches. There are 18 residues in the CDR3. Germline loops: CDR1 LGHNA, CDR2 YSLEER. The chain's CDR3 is CASSQDSWTSGFTDTQYF. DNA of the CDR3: TGCGCCAGCAGCCAAGATTCCTGGACTAGCGGGTTCACAGATACGCAGTATTTT.

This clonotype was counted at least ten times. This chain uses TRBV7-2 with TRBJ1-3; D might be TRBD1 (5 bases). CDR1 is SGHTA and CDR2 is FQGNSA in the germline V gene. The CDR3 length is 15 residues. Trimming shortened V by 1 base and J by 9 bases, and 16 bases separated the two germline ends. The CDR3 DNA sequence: TGTGCCAGCAGCTTAGTGGGACGGCAGTACAGCACCATATATTTT. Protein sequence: CASSLVGRQYSTIYF.

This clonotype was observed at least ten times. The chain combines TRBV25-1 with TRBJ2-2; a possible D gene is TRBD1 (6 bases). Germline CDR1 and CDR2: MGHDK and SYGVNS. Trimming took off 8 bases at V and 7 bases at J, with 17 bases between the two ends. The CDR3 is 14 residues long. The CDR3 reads CASRLQGMDGELFF. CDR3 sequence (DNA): TGTGCCAGCCGACTCCAGGGGATGGACGGGGAGCTGTTTTTT.

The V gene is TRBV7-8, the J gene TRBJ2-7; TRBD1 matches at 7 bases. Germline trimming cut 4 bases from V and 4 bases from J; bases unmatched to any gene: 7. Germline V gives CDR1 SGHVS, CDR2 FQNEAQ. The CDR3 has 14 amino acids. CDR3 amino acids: CASSSLWDSYEQYF. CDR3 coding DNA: TGTGCCAGCAGCTCCCTCTGGGACAGTTACGAGCAGTACTTC.

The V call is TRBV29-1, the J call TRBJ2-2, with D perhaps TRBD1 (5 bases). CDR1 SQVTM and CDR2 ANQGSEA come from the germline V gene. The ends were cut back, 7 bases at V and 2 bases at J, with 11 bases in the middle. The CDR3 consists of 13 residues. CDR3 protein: CSADRYNTGELFF. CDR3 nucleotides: TGCAGCGCAGACAGATATAACACCGGGGAGCTGTTTTTT.

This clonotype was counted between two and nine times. Here the CDR3 reads CASSPYQRSQNEQFF. In DNA form, the CDR3 reads TGTGCCAGCAGCCCCTACCAGCGGAGTCAGAATGAGCAGTTCTTC. The V and J genes are TRBV6-5 and TRBJ2-1; possibly TRBD2 for D (5 bases). CDR1 and CDR2 from the germline V gene are MNHEY and SVGAGI. This CDR3 spans 15 amino acids. The germline V and J ends were trimmed by 6 bases and 7 bases, with 19 bases remaining between them.

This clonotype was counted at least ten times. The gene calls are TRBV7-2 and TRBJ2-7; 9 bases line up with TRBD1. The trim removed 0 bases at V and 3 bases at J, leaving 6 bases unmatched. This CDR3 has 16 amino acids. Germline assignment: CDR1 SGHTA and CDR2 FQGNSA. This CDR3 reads CASSLAGTGSNYEQYF. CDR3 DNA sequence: TGTGCCAGCAGCTTAGCCGGGACAGGGTCGAACTACGAGCAGTACTTC.

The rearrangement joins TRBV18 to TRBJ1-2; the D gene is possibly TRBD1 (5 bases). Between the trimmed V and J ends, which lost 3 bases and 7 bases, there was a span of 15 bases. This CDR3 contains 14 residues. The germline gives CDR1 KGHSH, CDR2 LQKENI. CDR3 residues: CASSPPAQGSGYTF. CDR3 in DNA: TGTGCCAGCTCACCTCCGGCGCAGGGCTCTGGCTACACCTTC.

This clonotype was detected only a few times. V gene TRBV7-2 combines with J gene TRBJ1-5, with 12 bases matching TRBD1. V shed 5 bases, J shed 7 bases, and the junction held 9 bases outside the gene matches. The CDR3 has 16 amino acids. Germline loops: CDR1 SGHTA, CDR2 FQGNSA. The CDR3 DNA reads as TGTGCCAGCAGCCACCGGGACAGGGGGCTCGGGCAGCCCCAGCATTTT. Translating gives CASSHRDRGLGQPQHF.

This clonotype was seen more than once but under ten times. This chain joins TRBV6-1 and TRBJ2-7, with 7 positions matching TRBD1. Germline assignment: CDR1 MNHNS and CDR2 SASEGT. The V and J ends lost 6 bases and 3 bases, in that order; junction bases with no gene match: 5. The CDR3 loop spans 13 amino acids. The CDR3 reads CASRVGQLYEQYF. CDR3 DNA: TGTGCCAGCAGGGTGGGACAGCTCTACGAGCAGTACTTC.

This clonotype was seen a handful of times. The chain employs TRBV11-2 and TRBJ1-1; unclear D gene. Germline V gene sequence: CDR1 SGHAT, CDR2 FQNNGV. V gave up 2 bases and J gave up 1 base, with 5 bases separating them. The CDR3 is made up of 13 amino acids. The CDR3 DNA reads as TGTGCCAGCAGCTTACGACAGAACACTGAAGCTTTCTTT. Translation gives CASSLRQNTEAFF.

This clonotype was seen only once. The CDR3 spells CASMIDRGPYEQYF. CDR3 coding DNA: TGTGCCAGCATGATCGACAGGGGGCCCTACGAGCAGTACTTC. The gene calls are TRBV6-5 and TRBJ2-7; 10 bases match TRBD1. The CDR3 runs 14 residues. The J segment lost 2 bases and the V segment lost 7 bases, leaving 5 bases of the junction unmatched. Germline loops: CDR1 MNHEY, CDR2 SVGAGI.

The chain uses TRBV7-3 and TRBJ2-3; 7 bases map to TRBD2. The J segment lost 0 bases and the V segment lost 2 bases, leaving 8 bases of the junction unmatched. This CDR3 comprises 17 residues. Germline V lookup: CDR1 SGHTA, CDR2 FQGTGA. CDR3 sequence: CASSLPRGGASTDTQYF. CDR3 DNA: TGTGCCAGCAGCTTACCCCGCGGGGGTGCTAGCACAGATACGCAGTATTTT.

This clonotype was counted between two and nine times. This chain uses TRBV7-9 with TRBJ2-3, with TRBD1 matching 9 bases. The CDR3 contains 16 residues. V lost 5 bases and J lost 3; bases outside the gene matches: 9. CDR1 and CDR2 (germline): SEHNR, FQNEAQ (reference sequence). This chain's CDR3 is CASSVYRGPGTDTQYF. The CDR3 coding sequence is TGTGCCAGCAGCGTATACAGGGGGCCAGGGACAGATACGCAGTATTTT.

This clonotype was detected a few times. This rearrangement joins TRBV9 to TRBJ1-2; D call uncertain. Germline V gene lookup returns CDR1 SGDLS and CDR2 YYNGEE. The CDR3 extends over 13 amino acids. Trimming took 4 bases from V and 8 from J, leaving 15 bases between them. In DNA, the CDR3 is TGTGCCAGCAGCTCCGCGGACCTTGTAGGCTACACCTTC. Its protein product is CASSSADLVGYTF. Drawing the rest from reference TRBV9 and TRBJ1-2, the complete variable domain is DSGVTQTPKHLITATGQRVTLRCSPRSGDLSVYWYQQSLDQGLQFLIQYYNGEERAKGNILERFSAQQFPDLHSELNLSSLELGDSALYFCASSSADLVGYTFGSGTRLTVV.

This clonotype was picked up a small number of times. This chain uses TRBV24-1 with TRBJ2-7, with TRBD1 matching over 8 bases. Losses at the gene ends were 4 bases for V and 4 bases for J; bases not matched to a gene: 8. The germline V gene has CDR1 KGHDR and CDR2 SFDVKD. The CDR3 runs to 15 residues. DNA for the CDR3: TGTGCCACCAGTGACCCAAGGACAGGGCCATACGAGCAGTACTTC. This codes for CATSDPRTGPYEQYF.

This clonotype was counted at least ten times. This CDR3 reads CASSVDPSSGSTDTQYF. CDR3 nucleotides: TGTGCCAGCAGCGTAGACCCCTCTAGCGGTAGCACAGATACGCAGTATTTT. The rearrangement links TRBV9 to TRBJ2-3, with 7 bases lining up with TRBD2. Germline V gives CDR1 SGDLS, CDR2 YYNGEE. CDR3 length: 17 amino acids. V gave up 0 bases and J gave up 0 bases; unmatched junction bases: 7.

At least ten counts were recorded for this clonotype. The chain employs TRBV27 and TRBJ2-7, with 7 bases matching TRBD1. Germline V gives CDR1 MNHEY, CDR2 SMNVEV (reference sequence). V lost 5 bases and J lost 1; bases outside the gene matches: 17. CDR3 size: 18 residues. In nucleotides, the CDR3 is TGTGCCAGCAGTCCCCGGAACAGGGGATCGGGCGTATCCTACGAGCAGTACTTC. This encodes CASSPRNRGSGVSYEQYF.

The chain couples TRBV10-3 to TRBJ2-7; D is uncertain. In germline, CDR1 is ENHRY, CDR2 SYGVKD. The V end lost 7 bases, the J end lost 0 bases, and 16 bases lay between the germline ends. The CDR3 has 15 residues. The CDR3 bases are TGTGCCATCACTCCCCAAGTCGGCAGCTCCTACGAGCAGTACTTC. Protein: CAITPQVGSSYEQYF.